The next 18 T cell receptor beta chains were all read from a single sample in a study of control samples from healthy donors and cancer patients. The protocol was immunoSEQ multiplex PCR, while the TCRdb copy is restricted to in-frame clones and leaves out a portion. Of some 190,000 clones in the sample, about 89% were seen once. Material: blood. Receptor source: a man between 25 and 39 years old in good health.

The rearrangement uses TRBV5-8 and TRBJ1-5, with 8 bases fitting TRBD1. Germline values: CDR1 SGHTS, CDR2 YDEGEE. There are 16 residues in the CDR3. J lost 10 bases, V lost 4 bases, and 16 bases had no gene match. The CDR3 bases are TGTGCCAGCAGCCACTCTTTCCCGGGACAGGCGATACCCCAGCATTTT. It is translated as CASSHSFPGQAIPQHF.

The rearrangement uses TRBV27 and TRBJ1-5, with TRBD1 identical over 11 bases. V was clipped by 5 bases and J by 1 base; unmatched bases: 4. The germline CDR1 and CDR2 sequences are MNHEY and SMNVEV (reference sequence). The CDR3 sequence is 16 residues long. The CDR3 coding sequence is TGTGCCAGCAGTGCTGGGACAGGGGGGAGCAATCAGCCCCAGCATTTT. It yields the protein CASSAGTGGSNQPQHF.

V usage is TRBV29-1 and J usage is TRBJ1-1; D is possibly TRBD1 (5 bases). The V gene lost 7 bases and the J gene lost 3 bases, with 15 bases spanning the gap. The V gene's germline CDR1 is SQVTM and CDR2 ANQGSEA. The CDR3 has 13 amino acids. The CDR3 loop reads CSARGRSDTEAFF. DNA of the CDR3: TGCAGCGCAAGGGGACGGTCGGACACTGAAGCTTTCTTT.

The rearrangement uses TRBV13 and TRBJ2-7; 8 bases are shared with TRBD2. The CDR3 sequence is 12 residues long. The germline V gene has CDR1 PRHDT and CDR2 FYEKMQ (reference sequence). The V segment lost 7 bases and the J segment 6 bases; nucleotides outside the gene matches: 5. CDR3 in amino acids: CASTTGGGEQYF. The CDR3 DNA is TGTGCCAGCACCACGGGAGGGGGCGAGCAGTACTTC.

V gene TRBV5-1 combines with J gene TRBJ2-7; TRBD1 matches 10 bases. J was trimmed by 1 base and V by 3 bases; bases with no gene match: 4. This CDR3 is 15 amino acids long. Germline CDR1 SGHRS, CDR2 YFSETQ. CDR3 protein: CASSSRQGASYEQYF. CDR3 bases: TGCGCCAGCAGCTCAAGACAGGGGGCATCCTACGAGCAGTACTTC.

The chain uses TRBV5-1 and TRBJ2-1, with no clear D. Germline lookup yields CDR1 SGHRS and CDR2 YFSETQ. This CDR3 has 13 amino acids. V was trimmed by 3 bases and J by 4 bases, leaving 8 bases between them. The DNA for the CDR3 is TGCGCCAGCAGCTCTGAGCGTTACAATGAGCAGTTCTTC. Translation: CASSSERYNEQFF.

The chain links TRBV7-9 to TRBJ1-5, with 9 bases identical to TRBD1. The CDR3 is 19 amino acids. J gave up 3 bases and V 0 bases, and 12 bases lay outside the gene matches. CDR1 SEHNR and CDR2 FQNEAQ come from the germline V gene (reference sequence). The chain's CDR3 is CASSLAPRTGDEDNQPQHF. The CDR3 nucleotides read TGTGCCAGCAGCTTAGCTCCCAGGACAGGGGATGAGGACAATCAGCCCCAGCATTTT.

The chain employs TRBV7-9 and TRBJ1-1; 7 nucleotides line up with TRBD1. CDR1 is SEHNR, CDR2 FQNEAQ, per germline (reference sequence). The CDR3 spans 14 residues. Trimming removed 4 bases from V and 1 base from J; junction bases left unmatched: 3. The CDR3 here is CASSSGQQNTEAFF. DNA for the CDR3: TGTGCCAGCAGCTCGGGACAGCAGAACACTGAAGCTTTCTTT.

The V gene is TRBV7-3, the J gene TRBJ2-1; D perhaps matches TRBD1 (6 bases). Germline values: CDR1 SGHTA, CDR2 FQGTGA. The CDR3 spans 19 residues. V lost 2 bases and J lost 2, with 22 bases in between. CDR3 nucleotide sequence: TGTGCCAGCAGCTTATTGGGTTCTACAGGGAGCGGTACCTACAATGAGCAGTTCTTC. Protein sequence: CASSLLGSTGSGTYNEQFF.

V is TRBV10-3 and J is TRBJ2-7; 12 bases are shared with TRBD2. The CDR3 contains 16 residues. Looked up from germline, CDR1 is ENHRY and CDR2 is SYGVKD. The trim removed 2 bases at V and 1 base at J, leaving 3 bases unmatched. CDR3 loop: CAISEETSGGSYEQYF. The DNA for the CDR3 is TGTGCCATCAGTGAGGAGACTAGCGGGGGATCCTACGAGCAGTACTTC.

The rearrangement joins TRBV14 to TRBJ2-2; tentative D call: TRBD1 (5 bases). The CDR3 totals 13 residues. Germline CDR1 is SGHDN and CDR2 is FVKESK. The V end was cut by 4 bases, the J end by 7 bases, with 10 bases between. CDR3 loop: CASSRQGYGELFF. CDR3 coding DNA: TGTGCCAGCAGCCGGCAGGGATACGGGGAGCTGTTTTTT.

The chain carries TRBV5-4 and TRBJ1-2, with D possibly matching TRBD1 (5 bases). Germline V CDR1 and CDR2: SGHNT, YYREEE (reference sequence). The V end was cut by 2 bases, the J end by 8 bases, with 22 bases between. The CDR3 is made up of 16 amino acids. Written as DNA, the CDR3 is TGTGCCAGCAGCTTCTCCCCTTTTGGGCAGGGTCGCGGCTACACCTTC. Its translation: CASSFSPFGQGRGYTF.

This rearrangement joins TRBV4-1 to TRBJ2-1, with D perhaps matching TRBD1 or TRBD2 (5 bases each). The CDR3 is 15 residues long. Trimming shortened V by 0 bases and J by 4 bases, and 10 bases separated the two germline ends. CDR1 is MGHRA, CDR2 YSYEKL, per germline. CDR3 in amino acids: CASSQEPGRYNEQFF. DNA of the CDR3: TGCGCCAGCAGCCAAGAGCCGGGACGTTACAATGAGCAGTTCTTC.

This rearrangement joins TRBV10-1 to TRBJ2-2; D is perhaps TRBD1 or TRBD2 (5 bases each). From germline, CDR1 is WNHNN and CDR2 SYGVQD (reference sequence). Trimming cost V 0 bases and J 5 bases, with 7 bases left between them. This CDR3 region has 14 residues. For the CDR3, the DNA is TGCGCCAGCAGTGAGTCGTGGGGGACCGGGGAGCTGTTTTTT. Amino acid sequence: CASSESWGTGELFF.

The V call is TRBV9, the J call TRBJ2-7; 7 nucleotides match TRBD2. Germline values: CDR1 SGDLS, CDR2 YYNGEE. The CDR3 is 15 amino acids. V lost 0 bases to trimming and J lost 0 bases; unmatched junction nucleotides: 3. CDR3 in DNA: TGTGCCAGCAGCGTAGCAAGCGGGGACTCCTACGAGCAGTACTTC. It is translated as CASSVASGDSYEQYF.

This clone was seen a single time. This chain links TRBV6-4 with TRBJ2-2, with a possible D match to TRBD2 (5 bases). Germline V gene data show CDR1 as MRHNA and CDR2 as SNTAGT. The CDR3 has 14 residues. V was shortened by 0 bases and J by 4 bases, with 6 bases between the two germline ends. For the CDR3, the DNA is TGTGCCAGCAGTGACTCTGGAGGCACCGGGGAGCTGTTTTTT. This codes for CASSDSGGTGELFF.

This clone has just one count. The chain couples TRBV28 to TRBJ2-1; D gene ambiguous. The length of the CDR3 is 13 residues. V lost 2 bases and J lost 2, with 4 bases in between. Germline CDR1 and CDR2: MDHEN and SYDVKM. The CDR3 DNA is TGTGCCAGCAGTTTAGGGGCCTACAATGAGCAGTTCTTC. Its translation is CASSLGAYNEQFF. The full variable domain, in which reference TRBV28 and TRBJ2-1 provide the parts outside the CDR3, is DVKVTQSSRYLVKRTGEKVFLECVQDMDHENMFWYRQDPGLGLRLIYFSYDVKMKEKGDIPEGYSVSREKKERFSLILESASTNQTSMYLCASSLGAYNEQFFGPGTRLTVL.

CDR3 nucleotide sequence: TGCGCCAGCAGCTTGGGGGACAGCGGCGGGACAGATAACAATGAGCAGTTCTTC. Encoded protein: CASSLGDSGGTDNNEQFF. The rearrangement uses TRBV5-1 and TRBJ2-1, with D possibly TRBD1 on 7 matching bases. The CDR3 has 18 amino acids. The germline CDR1 and CDR2 sequences are SGHRS and YFSETQ. Trimming cost V 0 bases and J 5 bases, with 21 bases left between them.